This TCR beta chain emerged from a study of blood T cell repertoires in COVID-19. Across the whole study: From the United States, Italy and Spain came samples of acute and convalescent COVID-19.

V was cut by 4 bases and J by 4 bases, with 6 bases left in between. The CDR3 extends over 11 amino acids. Germline loops: CDR1 DFQATT, CDR2 SNEGSKA (reference sequence). Sequencing used immunoSEQ multiplex PCR; TCRdb keeps in-frame clones, though not all of them. In the table there are 80,000 to 100,000 clones, 80% to 90% of which are singletons. The TCR sequence derives from a human donor in a cohort sampled during active COVID-19. The source material was peripheral blood. This chain connects TRBV20-1 to TRBJ2-3, with D hard to call. The CDR3 DNA sequence: TGCAGTGCTACCGGTTCAGATACGCAGTATTTT. Its protein is CSATGSDTQYF.